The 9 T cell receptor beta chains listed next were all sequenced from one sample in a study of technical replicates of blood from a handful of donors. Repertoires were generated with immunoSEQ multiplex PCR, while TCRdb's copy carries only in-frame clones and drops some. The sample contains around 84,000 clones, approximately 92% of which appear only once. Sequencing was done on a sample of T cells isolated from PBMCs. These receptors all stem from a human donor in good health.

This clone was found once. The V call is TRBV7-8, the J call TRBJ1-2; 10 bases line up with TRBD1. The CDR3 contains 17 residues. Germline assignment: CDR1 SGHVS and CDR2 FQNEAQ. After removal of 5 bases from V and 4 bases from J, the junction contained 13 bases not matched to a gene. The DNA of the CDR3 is TGTGCCAGCAGCCCCACTCGGACAGGGGGTTCTGTCTATGGCTACACCTTC. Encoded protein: CASSPTRTGGSVYGYTF.

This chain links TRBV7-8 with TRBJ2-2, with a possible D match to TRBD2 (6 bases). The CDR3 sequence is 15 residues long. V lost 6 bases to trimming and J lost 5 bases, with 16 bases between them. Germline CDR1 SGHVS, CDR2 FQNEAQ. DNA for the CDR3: TGTGCCAGCAGACCCCGGACCGGAGGGACCGGGGAGCTGTTTTTT. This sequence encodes CASRPRTGGTGELFF. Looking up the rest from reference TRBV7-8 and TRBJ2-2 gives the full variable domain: GAGVSQSPRYKVAKRGQDVALRCDPISGHVSLFWYQQALGQGPEFLTYFQNEAQLDKSGLPSDRFFAERPEGSVSTLKIQRTQQEDSAVYLCASRPRTGGTGELFFGEGSRLTVL.

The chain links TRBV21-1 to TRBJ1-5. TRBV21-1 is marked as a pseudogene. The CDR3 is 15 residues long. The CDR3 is CASSNPRGLWQPQHF. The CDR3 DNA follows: TGTGCCAGCAGCAACCCCCGCGGGTTGTGGCAGCCCCAGCATTTT.

The CDR3 DNA follows: TGTGCCAGCAGCCGACTAGCGGGGGGTAGCACAGATACGCAGTATTTT. This codes for CASSRLAGGSTDTQYF. V usage is TRBV7-3 and J usage is TRBJ2-3; 13 positions agree with TRBD2. The CDR3 runs to 16 residues. The V gene's germline CDR1 is SGHTA and CDR2 FQGTGA. Germline trimming cut 5 bases from V and 0 bases from J; bases unmatched to any gene: 2.

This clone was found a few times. In nucleotides, the CDR3 is TGTGCCAGCAGTTACGGACTGCGGGGAAACACCATATATTTT. Translation gives CASSYGLRGNTIYF. The chain couples TRBV6-5 to TRBJ1-3; D is ambiguous. Germline values: CDR1 MNHEY, CDR2 SVGAGI. V lost 2 bases to trimming and J lost 4 bases, with 9 bases between them. This CDR3 region has 14 residues.

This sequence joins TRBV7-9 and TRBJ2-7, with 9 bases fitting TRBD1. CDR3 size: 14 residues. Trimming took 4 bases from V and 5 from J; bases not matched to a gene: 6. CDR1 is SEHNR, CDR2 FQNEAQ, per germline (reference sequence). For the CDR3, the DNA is TGTGCCAGCAGCTCCGGGACAGGGCTCGACGAGCAGTACTTC. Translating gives CASSSGTGLDEQYF.

As DNA, the CDR3 is TGTGCCAGCAGCCTGGGGGGACAGGGGTCCTACGAGCAGTACTTC. Encoded protein: CASSLGGQGSYEQYF. The chain employs TRBV9 and TRBJ2-7; 10 bases align to TRBD1. The germline V gene encodes CDR1 SGDLS and CDR2 YYNGEE. The CDR3 is 15 residues long. V lost 4 bases and J lost 1; bases outside the gene matches: 5.

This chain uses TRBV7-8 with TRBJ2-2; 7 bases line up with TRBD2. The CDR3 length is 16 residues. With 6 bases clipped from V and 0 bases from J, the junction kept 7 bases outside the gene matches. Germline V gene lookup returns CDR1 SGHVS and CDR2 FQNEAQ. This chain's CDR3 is CASRDRRGANTGELFF. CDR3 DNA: TGTGCCAGCAGGGATCGACGGGGGGCGAACACCGGGGAGCTGTTTTTT.

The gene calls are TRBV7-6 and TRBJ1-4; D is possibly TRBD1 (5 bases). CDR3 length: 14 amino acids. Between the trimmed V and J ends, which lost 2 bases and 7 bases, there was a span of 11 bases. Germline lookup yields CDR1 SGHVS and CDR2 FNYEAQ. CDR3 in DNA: TGTGCCAGCAGCTTAATGGGGCTCGGTGAAAAACTGTTTTTT. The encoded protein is CASSLMGLGEKLFF.